Included here is one T cell receptor (beta chain) sequence, with context. Its antigen is not known. J gave up 4 bases and V 3 bases, and 6 bases lay outside the gene matches. The germline gives CDR1 SGDLS, CDR2 YYNGEE. The CDR3 totals 15 residues. These data come from a study of cytomegalovirus exposure and HLA in healthy donors. Background on the study: Of 350 to 400 genotyped donors, around 86% grouped in the Caucasian-associated ancestry cluster.

The PCR contained 60 Vbeta and 13 Jbeta primers. Data came from immunoSEQ multiplex PCR; TCRdb stores just in-frame clones and leaves some out. The data hold roughly 100,000 clones, with around 74% observed a single time. Study findings and constraints: Among TCR beta chains of equal frequency, HLA-associated ones were more clonally expanded in a later analysis.

Source material: PBMCs. This TCR was sampled from a woman aged 40 to 50 in good health and CMV-seronegative. V and J are TRBV9 and TRBJ1-4; TRBD1 matches at 7 bases. CDR3 sequence reads: CASSGGQLNNEKLFF. CDR3 DNA sequence: TGTGCCAGCAGCGGGGGACAGTTGAATAATGAAAAACTGTTTTTT.